This TCR beta chain comes out of a study of T-cell memory formation after mild COVID-19 (dated by TCRdb to about 2021). With regard to the full study: TCR sequence clusters from the two donors were largely donor specific. Two young, previously healthy adult volunteers made up the cohort, one male and one female. In a couple of donors, T-cell clones that expanded and contracted after mild COVID-19 were followed by sequencing TCRalpha and TCRbeta repertoires longitudinally. Results the study describes overall, beyond this receptor: Clones contracting from day 15 to 85 had balanced CD4/CD8 phenotypes, while a second wave expanding from day 15 to 37 was biased towards CD4+. SARS-CoV-2 specificity was not confirmed for the second-wave clones peaking on day 37. Some responding clones were detected in pre-infection memory, which suggested that pre-existing cross-reactive memory T cells had joined the SARS-CoV-2 response. Contracting CD4+ clones were found mainly in CM and EM memory subsets, while CD8+ clones were enriched in EMRA. Only a couple of mild cases were covered in the study, and larger cohorts including severe cases with pre-infection samples were considered necessary.

Concerning this clonotype: Its antigen is unknown. Base-call qualities are not available, and no considerably larger clone is one nucleotide away.

The CDR3 starts with the cysteine, ends with the phenylalanine, and has 16 residues. The entry retains the CDR3 DNA only, 48 bases that are in frame from base 1. After removal of 4 bases from V and 9 bases from J, the junction retains 9 bases not matched to a gene. This sample was sequenced with an Illumina NovaSeq 6000. cDNA libraries for TCRalpha and TCRbeta were prepared by 5'RACE using constant-segment primers, with sample barcodes and unique molecular identifiers added. Trizol reagent was used to extract RNA from every sample. Libraries were amplified in two PCR steps, with a second sample barcode and Illumina TruSeq adapters added in the second step. The libraries were sequenced on an Illumina NovaSeq using 2 x 150 bp paired-end reads. Turning to the authors' computational methods: With migec v1.2.7, reads were demultiplexed and then collapsed into UMI-guided consensus sequences. With mixcr v2.1.11, UMI consensuses were aligned to TRA and TRB V and J templates and assembled into clonotypes. A clonotype was counted as expanded or contracted only if both edgeR and NoisET called the change significant, with noise models trained on biological replicates. edgeR calls used a false discovery rate-adjusted p below 0.01 and a log2 fold-change threshold of 1. As an exploratory analysis of dynamics, PCA with hierarchical clustering was applied to max-normalized trajectories of the 1000 most abundant clonotypes. The CD4 or CD8 phenotype of responding clones was assigned using the separately sequenced CD4+ and CD8+ repertoires. The raw public reads went through TCRdb reprocessing: fastp at Q25, MiXCR clone calling, in-frame beta chains kept. All rows with the same CDR3 protein become a single entry with the most common DNA and genes. Here the V and J calls rest on TCRdb's processing, not on the authors' analysis. This sample gives around 45,000 distinct CDR3 sequences in total; nearly 9.5% of them show up just once. The ten largest clones add up to approximately 12% of the sample.

Ficoll-Paque density gradient centrifugation was the method used to isolate PBMCs. The chain uses TRBV12-3 or TRBV12-4 and TRBJ2-1, and 13 junction bases match TRBD2. The TCR comes from an adult woman who had mild COVID-19 (a few samples of this study predate the infection). The sample titles of this study are shuffled in the database, so cell type and time point are left out; the donor was told from shared clones. The sequenced sample consisted of PBMCs or a T cell subset sorted from them (not recorded which). At the DNA level, the sequence is TGTGCCAGCAGTTCGGGACTAGCGGGACCGACGGGTGAGCAGTTCTTC. Its product reads: CASSSGLAGPTGEQFF.